This T cell receptor (beta chain) was sequenced for a study of blood T cell repertoires in COVID-19. As for the study in general: Collection of acute and convalescent COVID-19 samples took place in the United States, Italy and Spain. T cells, B-cell-depleted T cells, or PBMCs provided the cDNA or gDNA that served as material.

The germline V gene encodes CDR1 SGHRS and CDR2 YFSETQ. This CDR3 spans 14 amino acids. V was pared by 4 bases and J by 2 bases, with 4 bases of the junction left unmatched. In the authors' workflow: Amplification of reference gene primers provided the estimated nucleated cell counts. Assay: immunoSEQ multiplex PCR; the TCRdb copy retains only in-frame clones and omits some. V, J and clone size are those of that table, while D and trimming were read from the DNA. The sample consists of about 190,000 clones, about 77% of them appearing once. This TCR was recovered from a woman of 80 years or more with active or convalescent COVID-19. The chain recombines TRBV5-1 with TRBJ2-3; TRBD2 agrees at 7 bases. The sample consisted of peripheral blood. The CDR3 loop is CASSRRGTTDTQYF. The CDR3, as DNA: TGCGCCAGCAGCCGGCGGGGGACCACAGATACGCAGTATTTT.